This T cell receptor (beta chain) was captured in a study of T cells in Graves' hyperthyroidism and ophthalmopathy (dated by TCRdb to the late 2010s). General notes on the study: Peripheral blood was collected at initial diagnosis, before any treatment. To identify TCR V-J signatures that set the groups apart, the researchers used a discovery cohort of about a hundred patients, made up of roughly 40 with Graves' ophthalmopathy and some 60 with stable Graves' hyperthyroidism. Whether ophthalmopathy could be predicted prospectively was tested in an independent validation cohort made up of about 20 hyperthyroidism patients plus 17 patients who later progressed to ophthalmopathy. The 100 discovery patients were randomly divided into training and test sets at a 7:3 ratio. Thyroid tissue and blood T-cell repertoires from several Graves' hyperthyroidism patients were also compared in the study. After sampling, hyperthyroidism patients received methimazole starting at 30 mg daily, and ophthalmopathy patients received high-dose intravenous methylprednisolone. According to the paper, TCR Vbeta CDR3 sequencing was carried out on 135 peripheral blood samples, which came from over 40 ophthalmopathy, 75 or so hyperthyroidism and approximately 17 progressor patients. What the work shows at the level of the full study, not this receptor alone: No statistical method was used to set the sample size in advance, and investigators knew the group allocation. Ophthalmopathy was separated from stable hyperthyroidism by a 13 V-J signature model, with 85% to 90% sensitivity and around 81% specificity obtained in cross-validation and 80%/75% obtained in testing. During validation, the model predicted progression to ophthalmopathy a median of around 6 months ahead of onset, with around 65% sensitivity and around 73% specificity. Most expanded thyroid clonotypes (frequency above 0.001) were also found in blood, which suggests that blood repertoires may mirror thyroid immune responses.

Ophthalmopathy patients had moderately to severely active disease, with a Clinical Activity Score of 3 or more, a NOSPECS grade of 4 or more, and a disease duration of less than 3 months. Patients with uncontrolled infections, other autoimmune diseases, pregnancy or lactation were excluded. Diagnoses were based on clinical symptoms, serum thyroxine and TRAb, thyroid ultrasound and orbital computed tomography. PBMCs were isolated from about 9 ml of fresh peripheral blood by Ficoll-Paque density gradient centrifugation. Total RNA was extracted using Trizol reagent, and RNA quality was assessed on an Agilent 2100 Bioanalyzer. This clonotype was recorded at least ten times. Which antigen it targets is not known. The sample holds no much larger clone one base away, and base qualities are not on file. TCR beta CDR3 regions were amplified from RNA transcripts. For the first round of RT-PCR on the TCR CDR3, the HTBI primer set was used together with the Qiagen OneStep RT-PCR kit. A second multiplex PCR round built the libraries, followed by size selection and purification. The libraries were sequenced on an Illumina HiSeq2000 using paired-end 100 bp reads. From the authors' description of their analysis: Raw data were processed with SOAPnuke, discarding reads with adapters, uncalled bases, mean Phred below 15, or no exact constant-primer or identifier match. High-quality paired reads were merged using COPE v1.2.5, and each unique nucleotide sequence was defined as a clonotype. MiTCR v1.1 was used to align clonotypes to the IMGT TRBV, TRBD and TRBJ reference segments. The analysis included only V-J combinations with a frequency above 0.0001, which together covered over 98% of the repertoires. The TCS score was defined as F50 (clonal expansion) divided by E x V (chaos), with BLOSUM62-based TCRdist calculated between CDR3 peptides within each V-J. Welch's t-statistics and random forest reduced several hundred V-J features to roughly 13, which were used in a naive Bayes classifier (R e1071). The Morisita-Horn index was used to measure how similar the thyroid and blood repertoires were. TCRdb redid the processing of the public reads, applying fastp at Q25 and MiXCR, and retained in-frame beta chains. Rows are unified per CDR3 protein, each entry keeping the most common DNA and genes. In this record, the V and J calls reflect TCRdb's handling and not the investigators' own analysis. Recorded for this sample are more than 55,000 distinct CDR3 sequences; roughly half of them occurred a single time. 2.5% to 3.5% of the sample is taken by the ten largest.

The CDR3 has 16 amino acids, counting the end cysteine and phenylalanine. The CDR3 DNA has 48 bases and is translated from base 1. Trimmed from V: 1 base; trimmed from J: 5 bases; junction bases lacking a gene match: 7. Sequences SEHNR (CDR1) and FQNEAQ (CDR2) are obtained from the germline V gene (reference sequence). Recombination linked TRBV7-9 to TRBJ1-4; 7 junctional bases match TRBD1. The sequenced sample consisted of blood. The TCR comes from a woman aged 60-75 years with Graves' ophthalmopathy. The nucleotide sequence reads as follows: TGTGCCAGCAGCTTAGTATGGGGACAGAAAAATGAAAAACTGTTTTTT. It specifies CASSLVWGQKNEKLFF.